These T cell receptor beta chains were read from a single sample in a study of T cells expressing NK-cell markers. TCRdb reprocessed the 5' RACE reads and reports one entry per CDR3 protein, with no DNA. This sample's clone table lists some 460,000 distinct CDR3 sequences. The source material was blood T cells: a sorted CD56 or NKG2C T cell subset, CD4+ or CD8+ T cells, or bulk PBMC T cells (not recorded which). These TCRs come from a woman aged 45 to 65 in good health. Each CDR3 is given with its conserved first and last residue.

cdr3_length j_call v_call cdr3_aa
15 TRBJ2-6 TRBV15 CATSRASPGANVLTF
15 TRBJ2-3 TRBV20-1 CSARAGQGFTDTQYF
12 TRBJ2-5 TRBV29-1 CSMGQTIETQYF
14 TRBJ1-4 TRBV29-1 CSVESSGGSRKLFF
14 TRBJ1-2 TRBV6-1 CASILPDGTYGYTF
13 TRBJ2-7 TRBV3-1 CASRSSDAYEQYF
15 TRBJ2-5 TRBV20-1 CSASWLAGKQETQYF
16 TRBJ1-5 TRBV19 CASSILGTGVNQPQHF
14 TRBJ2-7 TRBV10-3 CAISGGQGFREQYF
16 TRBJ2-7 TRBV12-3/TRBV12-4 CASSLWTSGRASEQYF